These 25 T cell receptor beta chains were sequenced from one sample in a study of chemoradiotherapy in HPV16-positive cancers. Only in-frame clones appear in the TCRdb table, and some are missing; sequencing was by immunoSEQ multiplex PCR. The repertoire includes roughly 16,000 clones, roughly 90% of them detected once, and less than 15% sits in the top ten. The sequencing used blood, collected from a patient who underwent chemoradiotherapy. The receptors were sampled from a human donor with HPV-associated anogenital cancer.

This chain connects TRBV6-1 to TRBJ1-2, with D tentatively TRBD1 (6 bases). Looked up from germline, CDR1 is MNHNS and CDR2 is SASEGT. V gave up 6 bases and J gave up 8 bases, with 16 bases separating them. There are 13 residues in the CDR3. The CDR3 DNA reads TGTGCCAGCAGGACAACAGGGACCTGGGGCTACACCTTC. It translates to CASRTTGTWGYTF.

CDR3 loop: CASSATGTSGDEQYF. In DNA, the CDR3 is TGTGCCAGCAGCGCGACCGGGACTAGCGGGGATGAGCAGTACTTC. The gene calls are TRBV9 and TRBJ2-7; 13 bases align to TRBD2. There are 15 residues in the CDR3. Germline CDR1 SGDLS, CDR2 YYNGEE. With 3 bases clipped from V and 7 bases from J, the junction kept 7 bases outside the gene matches. Complete variable domain (other parts from reference TRBV9 and TRBJ2-7): DSGVTQTPKHLITATGQRVTLRCSPRSGDLSVYWYQQSLDQGLQFLIQYYNGEERAKGNILERFSAQQFPDLHSELNLSSLELGDSALYFCASSATGTSGDEQYFGPGTRLTVT.

J is TRBJ2-7 and V is TRBV7-9; no clear D. Trimming removed 5 bases at V and 7 bases at J, with 18 bases between. The CDR3 spans 14 residues. Germline lookup yields CDR1 SEHNR and CDR2 FQNEAQ (reference sequence). The CDR3 is CASSPRIGVSEQYF. In DNA, the CDR3 is TGTGCCAGCAGCCCCCGTATAGGTGTCTCTGAGCAGTACTTC.

The V and J genes are TRBV30 and TRBJ1-1; D gene unclear. Germline V lookup: CDR1 GTSNPN, CDR2 SVGIG (reference sequence). Between the trimmed V and J ends, which lost 0 bases and 3 bases, there was a span of 11 bases. CDR3 size: 14 residues. The CDR3 protein is CAWSVYSRDTEAFF. The CDR3 coding sequence is TGTGCCTGGAGTGTCTACTCACGGGACACTGAAGCTTTCTTT.

The V call is TRBV7-8, the J call TRBJ2-2; 15 positions agree with TRBD2. Germline CDR1 is SGHVS and CDR2 is FQNEAQ. V shed 5 bases, J shed 4 bases, and the junction held 5 bases outside the gene matches. CDR3 length: 17 residues. The CDR3: CASSPRTSGGGTGELFF. CDR3 DNA sequence: TGTGCCAGCAGCCCAAGGACTAGCGGGGGGGGCACCGGGGAGCTGTTTTTT.

The rearrangement uses TRBV6-1 and TRBJ2-3; the D gene is possibly TRBD2 (7 bases). The CDR3 sequence is 14 residues long. The germline V gene encodes CDR1 MNHNS and CDR2 SASEGT. Trimming removed 10 bases at V and 0 bases at J, with 14 bases between. The CDR3 DNA reads TGTGCCATCAAACGGGGGGCGAGCACAGATACGCAGTATTTT. The encoded protein is CAIKRGASTDTQYF.

The chain joins TRBV7-9 to TRBJ1-3; D may be TRBD1 (5 bases). The germline gives CDR1 SEHNR, CDR2 FQNEAQ (reference sequence). Between the trimmed V and J ends, which lost 6 bases and 0 bases, there was a span of 12 bases. The CDR3 sequence is 15 residues long. The CDR3 sequence: CASSSDGTSGNTIYF. The DNA for the CDR3 is TGTGCCAGCAGTTCGGACGGGACCTCTGGAAACACCATATATTTT.

The chain joins TRBV5-1 to TRBJ2-4; D tentatively fits TRBD1 or TRBD2 (6 bases each). The CDR3 is 14 amino acids. Germline lookup yields CDR1 SGHRS and CDR2 YFSETQ. With 3 bases removed from V and 6 bases from J, the gap between germline ends came to 13 bases. The CDR3 nucleotides are TGCGCCAGCAGCTCAGCGCCGGGGGCAAACATTCAGTACTTC. Residues: CASSSAPGANIQYF.

The chain joins TRBV6-6 to TRBJ2-3; tentatively, D is TRBD1 (6 bases). Germline V lookup: CDR1 MNHNY, CDR2 SVGAGI (reference sequence). The CDR3 is 16 amino acids. The V and J ends lost 6 bases and 0 bases respectively, with 16 bases between them. The DNA for the CDR3 is TGTGCCAGCAGAACCGGGACAAGAACTAGCACAGATACGCAGTATTTT. Protein product: CASRTGTRTSTDTQYF.

J is TRBJ2-3 and V is TRBV10-3, with 11 bases identical to TRBD2. Per germline, CDR1 ENHRY and CDR2 SYGVKD. V lost 4 bases, J lost 2 bases, and 5 bases stayed unmatched. The CDR3 length is 16 residues. The CDR3 region has the DNA TGTGCCATCAGTGGCCGTAGCGGGGGGGCCACAGATACGCAGTATTTT. It codes for CAISGRSGGATDTQYF.

This clone has only one observation. CDR3 coding DNA: TGCAGCGTTGAGGGGCGGGGGGGCTACAATGAGCAGTTCTTC. This translates into CSVEGRGGYNEQFF. The V call is TRBV29-1, the J call TRBJ2-1, with 9 bases identical to TRBD2. The V and J ends lost 3 bases and 3 bases, in that order; junction bases with no gene match: 3. Per the germline V gene, CDR1 is SQVTM and CDR2 is ANQGSEA. This CDR3 is 14 amino acids long.

The rearrangement joins TRBV15 to TRBJ1-1, with D possibly matching TRBD1 (5 bases). Germline CDR1 LNHNV, CDR2 YYDKDF (reference sequence). Trimming took 4 bases from V and 7 from J, leaving 19 bases between them. This CDR3 has 15 amino acids. CDR3 nucleotide sequence: TGTGCCACCAGCAAGGGGTCCCTGATTGGGGTTGAAGCTTTCTTT. Translation gives CATSKGSLIGVEAFF.

The gene calls are TRBV5-1 and TRBJ2-7; 11 nucleotides align to TRBD2. CDR1 SGHRS and CDR2 YFSETQ come from the germline V gene. V was clipped by 5 bases and J by 1 base; unmatched bases: 8. The CDR3 is 16 residues long. CDR3 in amino acids: CASSTSGGPGSYEQYV. DNA for the CDR3: TGCGCCAGCAGTACTAGCGGGGGCCCTGGGTCCTACGAGCAGTACGTC.

V gene TRBV23-1 combines with J gene TRBJ1-1; the match to TRBD1 covers 7 bases. TRBV23-1 is placed among ORFs of uncertain function. The V gene end was trimmed by 2 bases and the J gene end by 4 bases; junction bases not matched to a gene: 4. The CDR3 is 14 residues long. The CDR3 coding sequence is TGCGCCAGCAGTCAAAAAGGGGGCTGCACTGAAGCTTTCTTT. Amino acids: CASSQKGGCTEAFF.

V is TRBV7-9 and J is TRBJ1-2; 7 nucleotides agree with TRBD1. V gave up 5 bases and J gave up 8 bases; unmatched junction bases: 8. There are 13 residues in the CDR3. Germline V gene data show CDR1 as SEHNR and CDR2 as FQNEAQ (reference sequence). The CDR3 is CASSNRDSTGYTF. The DNA of the CDR3 is TGTGCCAGCAGCAACCGGGACAGTACGGGCTACACCTTC.

The chain uses TRBV6-4 and TRBJ1-1; D gene unclear. Trimming stripped 6 bases from V and 9 bases from J, with 8 bases between. This CDR3 comprises 10 residues. CDR1 is MRHNA, CDR2 SNTAGT, per germline. The CDR3 sequence: CASRGRQAFF. DNA for the CDR3: TGTGCCAGCAGGGGGAGGCAAGCTTTCTTT.

V and J are TRBV2 and TRBJ2-1; D remains ambiguous. The CDR3 sequence is 12 residues long. Germline V gene sequence: CDR1 SNHLY, CDR2 FYNNEI. Trimming shortened V by 3 bases and J by 3 bases, and 3 bases separated the two germline ends. CDR3: CASSDSYNEQFF. CDR3 DNA: TGTGCCAGCAGTGACAGCTACAATGAGCAGTTCTTC.

This chain joins TRBV19 and TRBJ2-3, with a tentative D call TRBD2 (6 bases). Germline loops: CDR1 LNHDA, CDR2 SQIVND (reference sequence). Trimming cost V 5 bases and J 5 bases, with 14 bases left between them. The CDR3 is made up of 14 amino acids. The CDR3 here is CASSPLEEGDTQYF. The CDR3 region has the DNA TGTGCCAGTAGTCCCCTCGAGGAGGGAGATACGCAGTATTTT.

The V and J genes are TRBV28 and TRBJ1-2, with D possibly being TRBD1 (5 bases). Germline V lookup: CDR1 MDHEN, CDR2 SYDVKM. Trimming took off 6 bases at V and 2 bases at J, with 19 bases between the two ends. CDR3 length: 16 residues. CDR3 bases: TGTGCCAGCAGCGATCCCCCAGGAGGGGAGAACTATGGCTACACCTTC. It translates to CASSDPPGGENYGYTF.

The chain employs TRBV28 and TRBJ2-4; no definite D call. V was shortened by 5 bases and J by 8 bases, with 16 bases between the two germline ends. Germline CDR1 MDHEN, CDR2 SYDVKM. The CDR3 has 14 amino acids. CDR3 amino acids: CASSVVKRADIQYF. As DNA, the CDR3 is TGTGCCAGCAGTGTGGTGAAGCGTGCGGACATTCAGTACTTC.

This chain joins TRBV6-6 and TRBJ2-7; D unclear. The CDR3 extends over 12 amino acids. The V end was cut by 3 bases, the J end by 7 bases, with 10 bases between. CDR1 and CDR2 from the germline V gene are MNHNY and SVGAGI (reference sequence). In nucleotides, the CDR3 is TGTGCCAGCAGTTATGGGGTGGATGAGCAGTACGTC. Its protein product is CASSYGVDEQYV.

This rearrangement joins TRBV5-6 to TRBJ1-1; no definite D call. The CDR3 sequence is 12 residues long. With 2 bases removed from V and 4 bases from J, the gap between germline ends came to 6 bases. Germline loops: CDR1 SGHDT, CDR2 YYEEEE. The CDR3: CASSFGFTEAFF. For the CDR3, the DNA is TGTGCCAGCAGCTTTGGGTTCACTGAAGCTTTCTTT. The whole variable domain, remainder taken from reference TRBV5-6 and TRBJ1-1, is DAGVTQSPTHLIKTRGQQVTLRCSPKSGHDTVSWYQQALGQGPQFIFQYYEEEERQRGNFPDRFSGHQFPNYSSELNVNALLLGDSALYLCASSFGFTEAFFGQGTRLTVV.

This clone has a single count. In nucleotides, the CDR3 is TGCGCCAGCAGCTTGGGTACCTTCTCTGGAAACACCATATATTTT. Its protein is CASSLGTFSGNTIYF. This chain links TRBV5-1 with TRBJ1-3, with D hard to call. Germline-derived CDR1 and CDR2 are SGHRS and YFSETQ. The CDR3 spans 15 residues. The ends were cut back, 0 bases at V and 0 bases at J, with 7 bases in the middle.

The chain joins TRBV18 to TRBJ1-2; TRBD1 is a possible D gene (6 bases). This CDR3 is 13 amino acids long. The germline V and J ends were trimmed by 3 bases and 7 bases, with 12 bases remaining between them. Per the germline V gene, CDR1 is KGHSH and CDR2 is LQKENI. The CDR3 loop reads CASSPGGETGYTF. CDR3 sequence (DNA): TGTGCCAGCTCACCGGGGGGCGAGACTGGCTACACCTTC.

The chain joins TRBV25-1 to TRBJ2-2, with D possibly TRBD2 on 7 matching bases. Trimming shortened V by 3 bases and J by 3 bases, and 11 bases separated the two germline ends. This CDR3 is built from 15 residues. CDR1 and CDR2 (germline): MGHDK, SYGVNS. In nucleotides, the CDR3 is TGTGCCAGCAGTGAGGGGGGGGCTCACACCGGGGAGCTGTTTTTT. Translating gives CASSEGGAHTGELFF.